Each of the 30 T cell receptor beta chains below was sequenced from the same sample in a study of OX40 agonist ivuxolimab in advanced cancers. Profiled with immunoSEQ multiplex PCR; TCRdb holds only in-frame clones, not every one. The sample comprises some 50,000 clones, more than 75% of which are singletons, and approximately 1.8% rests with the top ten. This sample comprised CD4+ or CD8+ T cells sorted from blood, obtained in a trial of the OX40 agonist ivuxolimab. These receptor sequences come from an adult with an advanced solid tumor such as melanoma, head and neck, liver or kidney cancer.

The chain links TRBV6-4 to TRBJ1-2; no clear D. The V gene lost 0 bases and the J gene lost 8 bases, with 16 bases spanning the gap. CDR1 and CDR2 from the germline V gene are MRHNA and SNTAGT. The CDR3 length is 15 residues. The CDR3 region is CASSDSTRVIKGYTF. CDR3 nucleotide sequence: TGTGCCAGCAGTGACTCGACCAGAGTAATCAAGGGCTACACCTTC.

This clone occurred once. The chain links TRBV4-3 to TRBJ1-2; a possible D gene is TRBD1 (5 bases). Germline CDR1 is LGHNA and CDR2 is YSLEER. The CDR3 runs 16 residues. Trimming removed 0 bases at V and 4 bases at J, with 15 bases between. The CDR3 region is CASSQDLAGGSYGYTF. As DNA, the CDR3 is TGCGCCAGCAGCCAAGATCTCGCGGGGGGAAGCTATGGCTACACCTTC.

V is TRBV29-1 and J is TRBJ2-5; tentatively, D is TRBD2 (5 bases). The CDR3 extends over 12 amino acids. Germline assignment: CDR1 SQVTM and CDR2 ANQGSEA. Trimming took off 0 bases at V and 5 bases at J, with 7 bases between the two ends. As DNA, the CDR3 is TGCAGCGTTGAAGAGGCTAGCGAGACCCAGTACTTC. Translated: CSVEEASETQYF.

The chain recombines TRBV6-1 with TRBJ1-1; D not certain. The CDR3 consists of 13 residues. Germline assignment: CDR1 MNHNS and CDR2 SASEGT. The V gene lost 1 base and the J gene lost 4 bases, with 7 bases spanning the gap. Here the CDR3 DNA reads TGTGCCAGCAGTGAAGGGGTTCTCACTGAAGCTTTCTTT. Protein product: CASSEGVLTEAFF.

This chain connects TRBV9 to TRBJ1-1, with a possible D match to TRBD1 (5 bases). Trimming shortened V by 0 bases and J by 2 bases, and 8 bases separated the two germline ends. This CDR3 contains 14 residues. CDR1 and CDR2 (germline): SGDLS, YYNGEE. In DNA, the CDR3 is TGTGCCAGCAGCGTAGACGGGGGTAACACTGAAGCTTTCTTT. Its protein product is CASSVDGGNTEAFF.

The chain uses TRBV27 and TRBJ1-5; 8 bases are shared with TRBD1. There are 15 residues in the CDR3. CDR1 is MNHEY and CDR2 is SMNVEV in the germline V gene (reference sequence). After removal of 7 bases from V and 7 bases from J, the junction contained 12 bases not matched to a gene. The CDR3 DNA sequence: TGTGCCAGCACCCCCCGGACAGGGACGCCCCAGCCCCAGCATTTT. It translates to CASTPRTGTPQPQHF.

The V and J genes are TRBV25-1 and TRBJ2-3; TRBD1 matches 8 bases. Germline CDR1 reads MGHDK; CDR2 reads SYGVNS. The junction had 7 bases not matched to a gene; V was cut back by 0 bases and J by 2 bases. There are 17 residues in the CDR3. CDR3: CASSEYGAGGFTDTQYF. CDR3 in DNA: TGTGCCAGCAGTGAATATGGGGCAGGGGGCTTCACAGATACGCAGTATTTT.

V is TRBV4-2 and J is TRBJ1-2; tentatively, D is TRBD1 (6 bases). CDR1 and CDR2 from the germline V gene are LGHNA and YNFKEQ. V was pared by 2 bases and J by 6 bases, with 16 bases between. The CDR3 consists of 15 residues. This CDR3 reads CASSQRLRGGNGYTF. The CDR3 nucleotides are TGTGCCAGCAGCCAAAGGCTACGGGGGGGCAATGGCTACACCTTC.

The chain employs TRBV7-8 and TRBJ2-2, with D tentatively TRBD1 (5 bases). This CDR3 has 14 amino acids. V lost 4 bases and J lost 1, with 7 bases in between. Per the germline V gene, CDR1 is SGHVS and CDR2 is FQNEAQ. The CDR3 is CASSWQGNTGELFF. CDR3 sequence (DNA): TGTGCCAGCAGCTGGCAGGGGAACACCGGGGAGCTGTTTTTT.

Written as DNA, the CDR3 is TGTGCCAGCAAGAGGCATGCGTATGGCTACACCTTC. This encodes CASKRHAYGYTF. This chain joins TRBV28 and TRBJ1-2; D is uncertain. Trimming left V 7 bases short and J 5 bases short, with 11 bases between. This CDR3 contains 12 residues. Germline V gene sequence: CDR1 MDHEN, CDR2 SYDVKM.

V gene TRBV5-1 combines with J gene TRBJ2-2; no clear D. Germline loops: CDR1 SGHRS, CDR2 YFSETQ. CDR3 size: 14 residues. V was trimmed by 0 bases and J by 4 bases, leaving 7 bases between them. CDR3 nucleotides: TGCGCCAGCAGCTTGGTGGCATCCACCGGGGAGCTGTTTTTT. This gives the protein CASSLVASTGELFF.

The V call is TRBV6-1, the J call TRBJ2-3; no clear D gene. The germline V and J ends were trimmed by 8 bases and 0 bases, with 9 bases remaining between them. CDR1 and CDR2 from the germline V gene are MNHNS and SASEGT. This CDR3 comprises 13 residues. Here the CDR3 DNA reads TGTGCCAGCGCGGAAACCAGCACAGATACGCAGTATTTT. Translation: CASAETSTDTQYF.

This chain links TRBV13 with TRBJ1-1; 9 nucleotides align to TRBD1. Unmatched junction bases numbered 14, after V lost 5 bases and J lost 1 base. Germline lookup yields CDR1 PRHDT and CDR2 FYEKMQ (reference sequence). The CDR3 totals 18 residues. The CDR3 sequence is CASSPSPGQGEGNTEAFF. The CDR3 region has the DNA TGTGCCAGCAGCCCCTCTCCGGGACAGGGAGAGGGGAACACTGAAGCTTTCTTT.

This chain connects TRBV19 to TRBJ2-3; D ambiguous. Trimming pared 5 bases from V and 2 bases from J, leaving 11 bases between. Germline V CDR1 and CDR2: LNHDA, SQIVND (reference sequence). The CDR3 is 14 residues long. The CDR3 nucleotides read TGTGCCAGTAGTCCGCAGGCATACACAGATACGCAGTATTTT. Amino acids: CASSPQAYTDTQYF.

The V call is TRBV11-3, the J call TRBJ1-1; possibly TRBD1 for D (6 bases). This CDR3 contains 13 residues. Per germline, CDR1 SGHNT and CDR2 YENEEA. The V end lost 2 bases, the J end lost 4 bases, and 8 bases lay between the germline ends. In nucleotides, the CDR3 is TGTGCCAGCAGCTTACGAGGGGGCACTGAAGCTTTCTTT. Amino acid sequence: CASSLRGGTEAFF.

The J gene is TRBJ1-2, the V gene TRBV6-1; D perhaps matches TRBD1 (5 bases). V dropped 6 bases and J dropped 8 bases, with 22 bases sitting between them. Germline CDR1 MNHNS, CDR2 SASEGT. CDR3 length: 15 amino acids. CDR3 in DNA: TGTGCCAGCAGCCTCCCGGGACGGGGATTAGGGGGCTACACCTTC. Residues: CASSLPGRGLGGYTF.

This clone was observed a single time. V usage is TRBV28 and J usage is TRBJ2-1, with 7 bases fitting TRBD2. The CDR3 is 16 amino acids. Germline V gene lookup returns CDR1 MDHEN and CDR2 SYDVKM. J lost 4 bases, V lost 6 bases, and 12 bases had no gene match. The CDR3 loop reads CASSPGAGTKYNEQFF. The CDR3 DNA reads as TGTGCCAGCAGCCCCGGAGCGGGGACGAAATACAATGAGCAGTTCTTC. Variable domain in full (rest from reference TRBV28 and TRBJ2-1): DVKVTQSSRYLVKRTGEKVFLECVQDMDHENMFWYRQDPGLGLRLIYFSYDVKMKEKGDIPEGYSVSREKKERFSLILESASTNQTSMYLCASSPGAGTKYNEQFFGPGTRLTVL.

In its sample, this clone ranks as medium-sized. The chain has TRBV6-5 and TRBJ2-7; D may match TRBD1 or TRBD2 (5 bases each). V was pared by 8 bases and J by 4 bases, with 18 bases between. The germline V gene encodes CDR1 MNHEY and CDR2 SVGAGI. This CDR3 is 14 amino acids long. CDR3 region: CASRLGAPGYEQYF. The CDR3 nucleotides are TGTGCCAGCCGCCTCGGGGCTCCCGGTTACGAGCAGTACTTC.

V and J are TRBV5-1 and TRBJ2-2, with unresolved D. The CDR3 is 12 amino acids. Trimming pared 7 bases from V and 4 bases from J, leaving 8 bases between. Germline CDR1 and CDR2: SGHRS and YFSETQ. The chain's CDR3 is CASQTSTGELFF. The DNA of the CDR3 is TGCGCCAGCCAGACCTCCACCGGGGAGCTGTTTTTT.

Written as DNA, the CDR3 is TGTGCCAGCAGCACTCGGAATCCTAGGAAACTGTTTTTT. It translates to CASSTRNPRKLFF. This chain links TRBV11-2 with TRBJ1-4; unclear D gene. This CDR3 region has 13 residues. Trimming stripped 5 bases from V and 11 bases from J, with 15 bases between. CDR1 and CDR2 from the germline V gene are SGHAT and FQNNGV.

CDR3 region: CASSVREALNTEAFF. CDR3 nucleotides: TGTGCCAGCAGCGTTCGGGAGGCGCTGAACACTGAAGCTTTCTTT. The V gene is TRBV7-8, the J gene TRBJ1-1, with D unclear. Trimming pared 5 bases from V and 0 bases from J, leaving 13 bases between. Germline V CDR1 and CDR2: SGHVS, FQNEAQ. This CDR3 has 15 residues.

J is TRBJ2-1 and V is TRBV27, with 7 bases lining up with TRBD1. This CDR3 is built from 15 residues. V was pared by 5 bases and J by 6 bases, with 10 bases of the junction left unmatched. Germline CDR1 reads MNHEY; CDR2 reads SMNVEV (reference sequence). As DNA, the CDR3 is TGTGCCAGCAGTCCACAGGGGTTGACAGTCAATGAGCAGTTCTTC. It yields the protein CASSPQGLTVNEQFF.

The chain recombines TRBV18 with TRBJ1-2; D might be TRBD1 (5 bases). V was pared by 2 bases and J by 3 bases, with 16 bases between. CDR3 length: 16 amino acids. The germline V gene encodes CDR1 KGHSH and CDR2 LQKENI. The CDR3, as DNA: TGTGCCAGCTCACCAATGTGGGGCGAGTCCCACTATGGCTACACCTTC. Encoded protein: CASSPMWGESHYGYTF. The complete variable domain, with remaining parts taken from reference TRBV18 and TRBJ1-2, reads NAGVMQNPRHLVRRRGQEARLRCSPMKGHSHVYWYRQLPEEGLKFMVYLQKENIIDESGMPKERFSAEFPKEGPSILRIQQVVRGDSAAYFCASSPMWGESHYGYTFGSGTRLTVV.

This chain connects TRBV7-2 to TRBJ2-6; D call uncertain. The germline V gene has CDR1 SGHTA and CDR2 FQGNSA. The V gene lost 2 bases and the J gene lost 0 bases, with 17 bases spanning the gap. The CDR3 contains 19 residues. This CDR3 is CASSLSDQFLSSGANVLTF. The CDR3, as DNA: TGTGCCAGCAGCTTATCAGACCAATTTTTGAGCTCTGGGGCCAACGTCCTGACTTTC.

The chain has TRBV9 and TRBJ2-5; 10 bases fit TRBD2. CDR3 length: 16 residues. The V segment lost 2 bases and the J segment 5 bases; nucleotides outside the gene matches: 9. Germline CDR1 is SGDLS and CDR2 is YYNGEE. This chain's CDR3 is CASSVGTSDSSETQYF. CDR3 DNA sequence: TGTGCCAGCAGCGTGGGGACTAGCGACTCGTCGGAGACCCAGTACTTC. Based on the CDR3 plus reference TRBV9 and TRBJ2-5, the full variable domain is DSGVTQTPKHLITATGQRVTLRCSPRSGDLSVYWYQQSLDQGLQFLIQYYNGEERAKGNILERFSAQQFPDLHSELNLSSLELGDSALYFCASSVGTSDSSETQYFGPGTRLLVL.

This clone appeared a few times. The chain links TRBV6-5 to TRBJ2-2; no firm D call. V was clipped by 5 bases and J by 7 bases, with 11 bases between them. The CDR3 is 13 residues long. Germline V gene data show CDR1 as MNHEY and CDR2 as SVGAGI. The CDR3 region is CASSLDILGELFF. Written as DNA, the CDR3 is TGTGCCAGCAGTCTCGACATCCTCGGGGAGCTGTTTTTT.

The genes are TRBV19 and TRBJ1-1, with 9 bases aligning to TRBD1. The CDR3 loop spans 16 amino acids. Per the germline V gene, CDR1 is LNHDA and CDR2 is SQIVND (reference sequence). V lost 5 bases and J lost 1; bases outside the gene matches: 8. CDR3 coding DNA: TGTGCCAGTAGTCTCCGGGACAGGGTTTCGAACACTGAAGCTTTCTTT. Residues: CASSLRDRVSNTEAFF.

The V and J genes are TRBV7-4 and TRBJ1-3, with D perhaps matching TRBD1 (6 bases). The CDR3 is 18 residues long. From germline, CDR1 is SGHVT and CDR2 SQSDAQ. Trimming left V 7 bases short and J 0 bases short, with 22 bases between. The CDR3 sequence: CASNYRCGRRGSGNTIYF. The CDR3 bases are TGTGCCAGCAACTATAGGTGCGGGCGCAGGGGCTCTGGAAACACCATATATTTT.

The rearrangement uses TRBV6-1 and TRBJ2-5, with 14 bases lining up with TRBD2. Germline assignment: CDR1 MNHNS and CDR2 SASEGT. With V trimmed by 4 bases and J by 6 bases, 7 bases remained unmatched. This CDR3 is 16 amino acids long. CDR3 protein: CASSGPGLAGVKTQYF. CDR3 nucleotides: TGTGCCAGCAGTGGCCCGGGACTAGCGGGGGTGAAGACCCAGTACTTC.

The rearrangement uses TRBV5-5 and TRBJ2-5; 12 bases align to TRBD2. The CDR3 loop spans 20 amino acids. Unmatched junction bases numbered 16, after V lost 0 bases and J lost 4 bases. From germline, CDR1 is SGHKS and CDR2 YYEKEE (reference sequence). The CDR3 region has the DNA TGTGCCAGCAGCTTGGCCAAGACTAGCGGGGGACCCCGCCGAGGAGAGACCCAGTACTTC. Amino acids: CASSLAKTSGGPRRGETQYF.